This T cell receptor (beta chain) was identified during a study of human T cells and chemical hapten exposure. Regarding time point: patch test 3, about 24 weeks after DPC sensitization. Treatment meaning: therapeutic diphenylcyclopropenone sensitization with weekly scalp DPC. TCRdb re-called the RACE reads with MiXCR, one entry per CDR3 protein. The sample shows more than 85,000 distinct CDR3 sequences, less than 35% of them seen only once. The receptor was derived from a man aged 35-49 years with alopecia areata. Some clones in this sample may be carry-over from other donors' samples. The source material was whole blood, sampled in connection with sensitization to the hapten diphenylcyclopropenone (DPC).

DNA of the CDR3: TGCAGCGTTGCGGGACTAGCGGGAGGAGTAGAGACCCAGTACTTC. As protein: CSVAGLAGGVETQYF. This chain uses TRBV29-1 with TRBJ2-5, with TRBD2 identical over 15 bases. CDR1 SQVTM and CDR2 ANQGSEA come from the germline V gene. Germline trimming cut 4 bases from V and 4 bases from J; bases unmatched to any gene: 4. The CDR3 totals 15 residues.